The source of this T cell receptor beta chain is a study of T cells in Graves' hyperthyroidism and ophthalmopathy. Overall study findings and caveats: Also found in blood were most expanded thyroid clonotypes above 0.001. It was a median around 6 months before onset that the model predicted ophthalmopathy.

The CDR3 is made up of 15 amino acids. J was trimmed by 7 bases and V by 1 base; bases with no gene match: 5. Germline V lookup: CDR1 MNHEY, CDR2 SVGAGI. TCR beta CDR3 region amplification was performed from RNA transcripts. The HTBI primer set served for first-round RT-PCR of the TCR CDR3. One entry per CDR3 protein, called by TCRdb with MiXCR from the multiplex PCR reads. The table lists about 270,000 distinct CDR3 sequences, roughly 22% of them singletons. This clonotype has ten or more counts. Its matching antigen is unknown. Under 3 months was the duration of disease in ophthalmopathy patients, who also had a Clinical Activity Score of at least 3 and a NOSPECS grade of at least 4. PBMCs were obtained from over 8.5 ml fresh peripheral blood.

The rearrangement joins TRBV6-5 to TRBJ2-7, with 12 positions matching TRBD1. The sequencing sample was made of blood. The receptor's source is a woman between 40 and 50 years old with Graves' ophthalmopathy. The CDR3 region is CASSYFGTGGGEQYF. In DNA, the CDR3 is TGTGCCAGCAGTTACTTCGGGACAGGGGGCGGAGAGCAGTACTTC.